The clone carrying this T cell receptor (beta chain) was seen only once. J was trimmed by 7 bases and V by 5 bases; bases with no gene match: 6. CDR1 and CDR2 from the germline V gene are SGHNT and YENEEA. CDR3 length: 14 amino acids. These data are taken from a study of blood T cell repertoires in COVID-19. Across the study: The United States, Italy and Spain supplied acute and convalescent COVID-19 samples. The analysed material was cDNA or gDNA that came from T cells, B-cell-depleted T cells, or PBMCs.

The repertoire was sequenced with immunoSEQ multiplex PCR; TCRdb's copy has only in-frame clones and lacks some. In the table there are tens of thousands of clones, 70% to 90% of which are singletons. Material: peripheral blood. The chain couples TRBV11-3 to TRBJ1-1; 11 bases match TRBD1. The TCR sequence derives from a man aged 50-60 years with active or convalescent COVID-19. CDR3 nucleotide sequence: TGTGCCAGCAGCCTAAGTGGGACAGGGGGTGAAGCTTTCTTT. Translated: CASSLSGTGGEAFF. Full variable domain (rest looked up from reference TRBV11-3 and TRBJ1-1): EAGVVQSPRYKIIEKKQPVAFWCNPISGHNTLYWYLQNLGQGPELLIRYENEEAVDDSQLPKDRFSAERLKGVDSTLKIQPAELGDSAVYLCASSLSGTGGEAFFGQGTRLTVV.